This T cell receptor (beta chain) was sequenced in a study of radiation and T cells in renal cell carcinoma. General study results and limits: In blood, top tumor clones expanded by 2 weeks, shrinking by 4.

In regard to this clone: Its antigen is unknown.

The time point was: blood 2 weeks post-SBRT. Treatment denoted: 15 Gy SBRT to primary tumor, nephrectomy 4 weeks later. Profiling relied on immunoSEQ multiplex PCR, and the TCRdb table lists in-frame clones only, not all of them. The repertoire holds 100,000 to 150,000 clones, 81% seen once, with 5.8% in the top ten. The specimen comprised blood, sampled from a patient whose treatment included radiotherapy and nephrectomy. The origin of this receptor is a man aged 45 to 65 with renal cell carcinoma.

CDR3 amino acids: CASSVGVAGLLRTDTQYF. The CDR3 DNA is TGTGCCAGCAGCGTAGGGGTAGCGGGGCTCCTACGTACAGATACGCAGTATTTT. This chain connects TRBV9 to TRBJ2-3; 8 bases fit TRBD2. V dropped 0 bases and J dropped 3; count of bases not matched to a gene: 12. Looked up from germline, CDR1 is SGDLS and CDR2 is YYNGEE. This CDR3 is 18 amino acids long.